This T cell receptor beta chain was sequenced during a study of a mutant IDH1 vaccine in newly diagnosed glioma. This clone was counted between two and nine times. Stated time point: baseline, week 1 (first vaccination visit). Documented treatment: pre-vaccination baseline after standard-of-care therapy. TCRdb's table, derived via immunoSEQ multiplex PCR, lists solely in-frame clones and lacks some. The sample carries 70,000 to 95,000 clones, over 75% recorded once. The germline V gene has CDR1 SGHAT and CDR2 FQNNGV. The J segment lost 8 bases and the V segment lost 3 bases, leaving 9 bases of the junction unmatched. This CDR3 region has 15 residues.

Sequencing used PBMCs, obtained from a glioma patient treated with radiotherapy, temozolomide or both. The J gene is TRBJ1-4, the V gene TRBV11-2; the match to TRBD1 covers 7 bases. The source is a man aged 40-49 years with glioma. Some clones in this sample may be carry-over from other donors' samples. CDR3 sequence: CASSFGTALGEKLFF. CDR3 nucleotides: TGTGCCAGCAGCTTCGGGACAGCCCTGGGGGAAAAACTGTTTTTT.